One and the same sample provided the 7 T cell receptor beta chains below, sequenced in a study of T cell responses to AZD1222 COVID-19 vaccine. Clones were read by immunoSEQ multiplex PCR, and TCRdb kept only the in-frame ones, dropping some. The table lists 80,000 or so clones, over 60% of them singletons, with about 26% in the top ten. This specimen was peripheral blood, taken 28 days after the second dose of the MenACWY control vaccine. Receptors originate from an adult who received the MenACWY meningococcal vaccine as a control.

The V gene is TRBV7-3, the J gene TRBJ2-1; 9 bases line up with TRBD2. The CDR3 sequence is 15 residues long. V lost 3 bases, J lost 8 bases, and 8 bases stayed unmatched. Germline lookup yields CDR1 SGHTA and CDR2 FQGTGA. The CDR3 bases are TGTGCCAGCAGCTTCCTAGCGGGAAGGGTGGATGAGCAGTTCTTC. Encoded protein: CASSFLAGRVDEQFF.

The rearrangement uses TRBV27 and TRBJ1-3; TRBD1 aligns across 11 bases. Per the germline V gene, CDR1 is MNHEY and CDR2 is SMNVEV (reference sequence). Unmatched junction bases numbered 7, after V lost 5 bases and J lost 4 bases. The CDR3 runs 16 residues. CDR3 sequence: CASSPGQGARGNTIYF. The DNA of the CDR3 is TGTGCCAGCAGTCCCGGACAGGGGGCGCGAGGAAACACCATATATTTT.

The chain employs TRBV11-2 and TRBJ2-5; 8 bases align to TRBD2. Per the germline V gene, CDR1 is SGHAT and CDR2 is FQNNGV. The V and J ends lost 6 bases and 0 bases, in that order; junction bases with no gene match: 3. There are 14 residues in the CDR3. The chain's CDR3 is CASSSGAYQETQYF. The CDR3 coding sequence is TGTGCCAGCAGTAGCGGGGCTTACCAAGAGACCCAGTACTTC.

This clone was seen a few times. The rearrangement links TRBV29-1 to TRBJ1-1, with D perhaps matching TRBD1 (5 bases). CDR1 is SQVTM and CDR2 is ANQGSEA in the germline V gene. This CDR3 is 12 amino acids long. V was cut by 4 bases and J by 4 bases, with 10 bases left in between. The CDR3: CSVGQRVTEAFF. CDR3 coding DNA: TGCAGCGTTGGACAGAGGGTCACTGAAGCTTTCTTT.

This chain connects TRBV2 to TRBJ2-5, with D possibly matching TRBD2 (5 bases). Trimming stripped 6 bases from V and 1 base from J, with 12 bases between. CDR3 length: 14 amino acids. Per the germline V gene, CDR1 is SNHLY and CDR2 is FYNNEI. The CDR3 loop is CASSYLGIQETQYF. For the CDR3, the DNA is TGTGCCAGCAGCTACCTCGGGATCCAAGAGACCCAGTACTTC.

V and J are TRBV9 and TRBJ2-3; D is unresolved. This CDR3 is 12 amino acids long. The V gene lost 4 bases and the J gene lost 6 bases, with 9 bases spanning the gap. Germline V CDR1 and CDR2: SGDLS, YYNGEE. The DNA of the CDR3 is TGTGCCAGCAGCCCAAGTACGGATACGCAGTATTTT. Translated, it gives CASSPSTDTQYF.

This CDR3 reads CASSPGVLTDGYTF. CDR3 in DNA: TGTGCCAGCTCACCGGGAGTGCTCACCGATGGCTACACCTTC. V gene TRBV18 combines with J gene TRBJ1-2; D remains unclear. The germline V and J ends were trimmed by 3 bases and 6 bases, with 14 bases remaining between them. CDR3 size: 14 residues. CDR1 is KGHSH and CDR2 is LQKENI in the germline V gene.